This entry lists 17 T cell receptor beta chains sequenced from one sample in a study of regulatory T cells in long-lasting Graves disease. Through Arm-PCR of CDR3 regions and iRepertoire HTBI primers, TCR beta libraries were built. MiXCR, run by TCRdb on the multiplex PCR reads, gives a single entry per CDR3 protein. The sample includes 300,000 to 350,000 distinct CDR3 sequences, about 20% of them seen just once. Time point defined: persistent/refractory GD, antithyroid drugs over 5 years with positive TRAb. The TCR library was prepared using RNA isolated from PBMCs. The sequencing used peripheral blood mononuclear cells (PBMCs), collected when the disease was refractory, from a patient treated with antithyroid drugs. These TCRs come from a female donor with Graves disease.

This chain connects TRBV6-2 or TRBV6-3 to TRBJ2-2; the match to TRBD2 covers 7 bases. The trim removed 5 bases at V and 6 bases at J, leaving 3 bases unmatched. The CDR3 has 13 residues. Germline-derived CDR1 and CDR2 are MNHEY and SVGEGT. The CDR3 here is CASSPTSSGELFF. In DNA form, the CDR3 reads TGTGCCAGCAGTCCGACTAGCTCCGGGGAGCTGTTTTTT.

Regarding this clonotype: A read error is the likely source, as a far larger clone sits one nucleotide away. This rearrangement joins TRBV11-2 to TRBJ2-7; 11 bases map to TRBD2. CDR1 is SGHAT, CDR2 FQNNGV, per germline. The CDR3 loop spans 16 amino acids. This CDR3 reads CAGSLGGLAGGYEQYF. The CDR3 DNA reads TGTGCCGGCAGCTTAGGGGGCCTAGCGGGGGGCTACGAGCAGTACTTC.

This clonotype has only a few counts. The chain uses TRBV5-1 and TRBJ1-2; possibly TRBD1 for D (6 bases). V was cut by 4 bases and J by 4 bases, with 20 bases left in between. Germline V lookup: CDR1 SGHRS, CDR2 YFSETQ. This CDR3 has 16 amino acids. The CDR3 loop is CASSLTQGLGGYGYTF. The CDR3 coding sequence is TGCGCCAGCAGCCTTACACAGGGACTCGGAGGCTATGGCTACACCTTC. The full variable domain, in which reference TRBV5-1 and TRBJ1-2 provide the parts outside the CDR3, is KAGVTQTPRYLIKTRGQQVTLSCSPISGHRSVSWYQQTPGQGLQFLFEYFSETQRNKGNFPGRFSGRQFSNSRSEMNVSTLELGDSALYLCASSLTQGLGGYGYTFGSGTRLTVV.

This clonotype was seen many times. The chain couples TRBV6-1 to TRBJ1-2, with 7 bases matching TRBD1. The CDR3 is made up of 14 amino acids. Germline values: CDR1 MNHNS, CDR2 SASEGT. The V gene end was trimmed by 2 bases and the J gene end by 4 bases; junction bases not matched to a gene: 4. The CDR3 nucleotides are TGTGCCAGCAGTGAAAGAGGACAGGCCTATGGCTACACCTTC. Protein: CASSERGQAYGYTF.

This clonotype was observed a few times. The gene calls are TRBV19 and TRBJ2-5; no firm D call. Germline CDR1 and CDR2: LNHDA and SQIVND (reference sequence). The CDR3 runs to 13 residues. V was cut by 3 bases and J by 1 base, with 6 bases left in between. The CDR3 DNA reads TGTGCCAGTAGTATTATGATCCAAGAGACCCAGTACTTC. It codes for CASSIMIQETQYF.

This clonotype was recorded many times. This sequence joins TRBV20-1 and TRBJ2-5; TRBD2 might be the D (6 bases). The ends were cut back, 3 bases at V and 4 bases at J, with 9 bases in the middle. Germline V lookup: CDR1 DFQATT, CDR2 SNEGSKA (reference sequence). This CDR3 contains 12 residues. The CDR3 DNA reads TGCAGTGCTAGTGCGGGGACAGAGACCCAGTACTTC. Translated, it gives CSASAGTETQYF.

The V and J genes are TRBV6-1 and TRBJ1-1; 10 nucleotides match TRBD1. The CDR3 consists of 15 residues. V lost 7 bases and J lost 5; bases outside the gene matches: 10. Germline V CDR1 and CDR2: MNHNS, SASEGT. The CDR3, as DNA: TGTGCCAGCATCTTACGGACAGGGGGGATGACTGAAGCTTTCTTT. Amino acids: CASILRTGGMTEAFF.

This clonotype was counted between two and nine times. J is TRBJ2-7 and V is TRBV13, with a weak D call TRBD1 (6 bases). Germline V gene lookup returns CDR1 PRHDT and CDR2 FYEKMQ (reference sequence). The CDR3 loop spans 14 amino acids. V dropped 6 bases and J dropped 0 bases, with 12 bases sitting between them. DNA for the CDR3: TGTGCCAGCAGAAAAGACAGGACCTCCTACGAGCAGTACTTC. Its protein is CASRKDRTSYEQYF. Full variable domain (remainder filled in from reference TRBV13 and TRBJ2-7): AAGVIQSPRHLIKEKRETATLKCYPIPRHDTVYWYQQGPGQDPQFLISFYEKMQSDKGSIPDRFSAQQFSDYHSELNMSSLELGDSALYFCASRKDRTSYEQYFGPGTRLTVT.

This clonotype was recorded many times. This chain joins TRBV11-2 and TRBJ2-2; TRBD2 matches 8 bases. Germline lookup yields CDR1 SGHAT and CDR2 FQNNGV. V was clipped by 6 bases and J by 0 bases; unmatched bases: 9. The CDR3 contains 17 residues. CDR3 region: CASRRLSGSPNTGELFF. The CDR3 bases are TGTGCCAGCAGACGCCTAAGCGGGAGCCCGAACACCGGGGAGCTGTTTTTT. The whole variable domain, remainder taken from reference TRBV11-2 and TRBJ2-2, is EAGVAQSPRYKIIEKRQSVAFWCNPISGHATLYWYQQILGQGPKLLIQFQNNGVVDDSQLPKDRFSAERLKGVDSTLKIQPAKLEDSAVYLCASRRLSGSPNTGELFFGEGSRLTVL.

The chain couples TRBV20-1 to TRBJ1-6, with D perhaps TRBD1 (5 bases). Trimming removed 0 bases from V and 7 bases from J, with 22 bases in between. The CDR3 runs 18 residues. Looked up from germline, CDR1 is DFQATT and CDR2 is SNEGSKA (reference sequence). The CDR3 DNA reads TGCAGTGCTAGAGATTCCGTCGGGAACTCAGGGTTAAATTCACCCCTCCACTTT. Residues: CSARDSVGNSGLNSPLHF.

This clonotype appeared many times. This chain links TRBV7-2 with TRBJ1-5, with D hard to call. From germline, CDR1 is SGHTA and CDR2 FQGNSA. V lost 1 base and J 7 bases, leaving 8 bases between the germline ends. The CDR3 is made up of 13 amino acids. DNA of the CDR3: TGTGCCAGCAGCTTAGTCCGAGACCAGCCCCAGCATTTT. Its protein product is CASSLVRDQPQHF.

This clonotype appeared a few times. The chain has TRBV19 and TRBJ1-1; no firm D call. CDR1 LNHDA and CDR2 SQIVND come from the germline V gene (reference sequence). V gave up 1 base and J gave up 6 bases, with 12 bases separating them. The CDR3 covers 14 residues. The CDR3 loop reads CASSIAAGDAEAFF. The CDR3 nucleotides are TGTGCCAGTAGTATAGCGGCGGGTGACGCTGAAGCTTTCTTT.

This clonotype has just a few counts. Given a much more abundant clone one base away, this may be a read error. The V and J genes are TRBV18 and TRBJ2-7; 8 bases agree with TRBD2. Germline CDR1 reads KGHSH; CDR2 reads LQKENI. The CDR3 totals 15 residues. The CDR3 DNA reads as TGTGTCAGCTCGCGTCGGCCAGCGGGGGACTACGAGCAGTACTTC. This gives the protein CVSSRRPAGDYEQYF.

This clonotype was seen ten or more times. The genes are TRBV11-2 and TRBJ1-1; 9 nucleotides align to TRBD1. The CDR3 loop spans 16 amino acids. Germline V gene lookup returns CDR1 SGHAT and CDR2 FQNNGV. J gave up 0 bases and V 1 base, and 3 bases lay outside the gene matches. The CDR3 region has the DNA TGTGCCAGCAGCTTAGGGGACAGGGTTTTGAACACTGAAGCTTTCTTT. This translates into CASSLGDRVLNTEAFF.

This clonotype showed up just a few times. CDR3: CASSRSGTGERPNNQPQHF. The CDR3 DNA is TGTGCCAGCAGCAGATCCGGGACAGGGGAAAGGCCTAACAATCAGCCCCAGCATTTT. The genes are TRBV11-3 and TRBJ1-5; 10 bases fit TRBD1. With V trimmed by 5 bases and J by 3 bases, 16 bases remained unmatched. CDR1 and CDR2 from the germline V gene are SGHNT and YENEEA. CDR3 length: 19 residues. Together with reference TRBV11-3 and TRBJ1-5, the CDR3 gives the full variable domain: EAGVVQSPRYKIIEKKQPVAFWCNPISGHNTLYWYLQNLGQGPELLIRYENEEAVDDSQLPKDRFSAERLKGVDSTLKIQPAELGDSAVYLCASSRSGTGERPNNQPQHFGDGTRLSIL.

The table lists this clonotype with many counts. The chain recombines TRBV11-2 with TRBJ2-3; tentative D call: TRBD1 (5 bases). Trimming took off 3 bases at V and 6 bases at J, with 10 bases between the two ends. CDR1 is SGHAT and CDR2 is FQNNGV in the germline V gene. The CDR3 runs 13 residues. The CDR3 loop reads CASSFPTGDTQYF. The CDR3 nucleotides read TGTGCCAGCAGCTTTCCTACAGGCGATACGCAGTATTTT. Based on the CDR3 plus reference TRBV11-2 and TRBJ2-3, the full variable domain is EAGVAQSPRYKIIEKRQSVAFWCNPISGHATLYWYQQILGQGPKLLIQFQNNGVVDDSQLPKDRFSAERLKGVDSTLKIQPAKLEDSAVYLCASSFPTGDTQYFGPGTRLTVL.

This clonotype was seen a few times. The chain couples TRBV7-9 to TRBJ1-3, with D unresolved. CDR1 is SEHNR, CDR2 FQNEAQ, per germline (reference sequence). Trimming pared 11 bases from V and 0 bases from J, leaving 8 bases between. This CDR3 comprises 12 residues. The CDR3 DNA sequence: TGTGCCTGGGCACCCTCTGGAAACACCATATATTTT. Translated, it gives CAWAPSGNTIYF.